The T cell receptor (beta chain) under discussion was sequenced for a study of T cells in tumors after PD-1 blockade (dated by TCRdb to about 2019). Study-level background: Prior checkpoint blockade, systemic immunosuppressant use, and recent radiotherapy or other anti-cancer therapy within 4 weeks were grounds for patient exclusion. Treatment consisted of either cemiplimab 350 mg every 2 weeks or pembrolizumab 200 mg every 3 weeks. The study performed paired single-cell RNA and TCR sequencing on site-matched tumors from BCC or SCC patients before and after anti-PD-1 therapy. To compare clonotypes in blood versus tumor, bulk TCR sequencing was run on fewer than 12 peripheral blood samples drawn from 5 patients. Some patients also continued taking vismodegib 150 mg daily during anti-PD-1 treatment. Peripheral blood samples averaged around 110,000 TCR templates (range roughly 24,000-260,000) and about 36,000 unique clonotypes. Clinical response was assessed using RECIST version 1.1.

This specimen's time point label, per the study, means: after anti-PD-1 therapy. Genomic DNA extracted from tumor biopsies or peripheral blood was used for bulk TCRbeta sequencing, with input ranging from about 600 ng to 6,500 ng. All patients had histologically proven advanced or metastatic basal or squamous cell carcinoma and were poor candidates for surgical resection. The basal cell carcinoma cohort was made up of roughly 10 patients, and bulk tumor TCR sequencing was performed for 8 or 9 of these patients. The immunoSEQ platform was used for deep TCRbeta sequencing. On the study's bioinformatics: For further analysis, only productive rearrangements were exported out of the immunoSEQ Analyzer. T cell phenotypes were assigned to bulk TCRbeta clonotypes by matching the clonotypes to single-cell RNA+TCR-seq clones that had the same TCRbeta sequence. Using bulk TCR sequencing data, clone enrichment in tumor was calculated by dividing a clone's tumor frequency by the same clone's PBMC frequency. GLIPH was used to sort TCRs into specificity groups, which are clusters of distinct TCRs that likely recognize common antigens through shared CDR3 motifs. TCRdb mirrors the immuneACCESS table, restricted to in-frame sequences. Some clones are absent from its copies; in checked studies, under half trace to an unresolved V gene, and the reason for the others is unknown. Clone size and V and J calls were adopted from that table, with D and trimming inferred from the DNA. The sample includes nearly 25,000 clones, with 80% to 85% observed a single time. 9% to 15% of the sample goes to the ten largest clones.

Study-level results and caveats: The source of novel T cell clones was not identified and could include lymphoid organs or rare unexpanded clones within the tumor or its periphery. Around two fifths of tumor TCR clonotypes were found in blood, and some novel exhausted tumor clones appeared in pre-treatment blood, suggesting peripheral recruitment.

Reading the germline V gene gives CDR1 SGHTA and CDR2 FQGNSA. Trimming costs V 5 bases and J 6 bases, and their ends lie 17 bases apart. The CDR3, from cysteine to phenylalanine, totals 14 residues. Just the 42-base CDR3 DNA is kept, in frame starting at base 1. To note about this clone: What this receptor recognizes is not known. Base qualities are not recorded, but no much larger clone differs from it by a single base.

This chain is built from TRBV7-2 and TRBJ2-7; D gene: possibly TRBD1, on 5 matching bases. The sample was PBMCs, taken after anti-PD-1 treatment. This receptor was taken from a human donor with basal cell carcinoma. The bases read TGTGCCAGCAGCCCCCAGGGCAGGGTCGGCGAGCAGTACTTC. Its coded protein is CASSPQGRVGEQYF.